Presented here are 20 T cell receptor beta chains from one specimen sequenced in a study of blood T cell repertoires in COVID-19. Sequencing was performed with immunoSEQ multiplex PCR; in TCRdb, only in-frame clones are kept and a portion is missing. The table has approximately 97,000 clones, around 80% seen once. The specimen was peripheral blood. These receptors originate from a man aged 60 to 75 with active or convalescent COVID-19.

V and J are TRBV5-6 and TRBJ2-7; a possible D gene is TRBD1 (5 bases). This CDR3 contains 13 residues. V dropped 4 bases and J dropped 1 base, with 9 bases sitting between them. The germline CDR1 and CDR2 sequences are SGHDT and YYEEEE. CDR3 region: CASSRTPSYEQYV. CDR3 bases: TGTGCCAGCAGCAGGACACCTTCCTACGAGCAGTACGTC.

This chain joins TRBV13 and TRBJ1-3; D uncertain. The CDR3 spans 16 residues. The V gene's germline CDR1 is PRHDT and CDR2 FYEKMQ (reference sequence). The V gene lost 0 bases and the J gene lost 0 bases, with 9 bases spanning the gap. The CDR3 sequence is CASSLGAGSSGNTIYF. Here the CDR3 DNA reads TGTGCCAGCAGCTTAGGCGCGGGGAGCTCTGGAAACACCATATATTTT.

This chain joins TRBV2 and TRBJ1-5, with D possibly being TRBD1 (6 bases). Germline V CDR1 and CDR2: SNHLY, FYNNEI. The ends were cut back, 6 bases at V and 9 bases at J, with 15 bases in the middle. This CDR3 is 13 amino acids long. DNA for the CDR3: TGTGCCAGCAGGGACAGCGGTGTACGGCCCCAGCATTTT. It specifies CASRDSGVRPQHF.

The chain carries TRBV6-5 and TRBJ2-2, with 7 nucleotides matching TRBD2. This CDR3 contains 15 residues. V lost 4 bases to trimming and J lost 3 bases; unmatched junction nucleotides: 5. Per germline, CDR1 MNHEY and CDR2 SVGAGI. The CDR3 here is CASSSGGSYTGELFF. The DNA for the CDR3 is TGTGCCAGCAGTTCCGGCGGGAGTTACACCGGGGAGCTGTTTTTT.

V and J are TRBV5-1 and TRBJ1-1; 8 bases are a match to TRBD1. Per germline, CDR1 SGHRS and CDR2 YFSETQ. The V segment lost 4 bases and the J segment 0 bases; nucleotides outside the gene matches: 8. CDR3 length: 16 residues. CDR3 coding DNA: TGCGCCAGCAGCCTGGCGACAGGGGCGATGAACACTGAAGCTTTCTTT. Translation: CASSLATGAMNTEAFF. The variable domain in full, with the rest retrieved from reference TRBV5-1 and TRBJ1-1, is KAGVTQTPRYLIKTRGQQVTLSCSPISGHRSVSWYQQTPGQGLQFLFEYFSETQRNKGNFPGRFSGRQFSNSRSEMNVSTLELGDSALYLCASSLATGAMNTEAFFGQGTRLTVV.

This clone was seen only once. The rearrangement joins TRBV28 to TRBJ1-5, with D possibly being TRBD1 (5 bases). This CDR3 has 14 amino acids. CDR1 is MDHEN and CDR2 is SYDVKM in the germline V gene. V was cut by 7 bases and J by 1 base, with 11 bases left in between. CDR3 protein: CASTMGGSNQPQHF. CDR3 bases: TGTGCCAGCACAATGGGGGGAAGCAATCAGCCCCAGCATTTT.

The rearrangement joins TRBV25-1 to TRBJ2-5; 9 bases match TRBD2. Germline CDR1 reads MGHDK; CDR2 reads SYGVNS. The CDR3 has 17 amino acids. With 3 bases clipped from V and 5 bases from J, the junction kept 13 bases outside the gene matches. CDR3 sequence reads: CASSDGLAGERRETQYF. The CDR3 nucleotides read TGTGCCAGCAGTGATGGATTAGCGGGAGAGCGGCGGGAGACCCAGTACTTC.

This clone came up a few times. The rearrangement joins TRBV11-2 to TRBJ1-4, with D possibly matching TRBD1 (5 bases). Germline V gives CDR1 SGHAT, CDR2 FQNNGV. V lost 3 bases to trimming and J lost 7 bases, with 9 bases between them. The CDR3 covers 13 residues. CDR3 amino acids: CASSFGGIEKLFF. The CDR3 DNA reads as TGTGCCAGCAGCTTCGGGGGGATTGAAAAACTGTTTTTT.

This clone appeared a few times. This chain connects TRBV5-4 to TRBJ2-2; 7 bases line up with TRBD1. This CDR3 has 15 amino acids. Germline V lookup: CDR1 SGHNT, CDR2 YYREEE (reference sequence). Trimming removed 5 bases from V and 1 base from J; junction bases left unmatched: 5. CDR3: CASRSGQRNTGELFF. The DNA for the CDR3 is TGTGCCAGCAGGTCGGGACAGAGGAACACCGGGGAGCTGTTTTTT.

The CDR3 protein is CASSSSGRAGEQYF. In nucleotides, the CDR3 is TGTGCCAGCAGCTCCAGCGGGAGGGCCGGAGAGCAGTACTTC. V usage is TRBV11-3 and J usage is TRBJ2-7; 10 bases match TRBD2. Germline CDR1 reads SGHNT; CDR2 reads YENEEA. The J segment lost 7 bases and the V segment lost 4 bases, leaving 7 bases of the junction unmatched. CDR3 length: 14 amino acids.

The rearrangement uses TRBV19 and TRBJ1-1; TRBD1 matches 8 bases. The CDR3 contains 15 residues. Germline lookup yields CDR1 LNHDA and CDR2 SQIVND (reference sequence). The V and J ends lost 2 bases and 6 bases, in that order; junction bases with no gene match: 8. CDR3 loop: CASSIPRDRRPEAFF. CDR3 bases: TGTGCCAGTAGTATACCACGGGACAGGAGGCCTGAAGCTTTCTTT.

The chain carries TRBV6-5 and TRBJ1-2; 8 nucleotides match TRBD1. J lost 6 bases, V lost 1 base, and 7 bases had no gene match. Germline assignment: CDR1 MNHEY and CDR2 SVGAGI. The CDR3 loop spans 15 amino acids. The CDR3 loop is CASSYYQGADDGYTF. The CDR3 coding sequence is TGTGCCAGCAGTTACTACCAGGGGGCGGATGATGGCTACACCTTC.

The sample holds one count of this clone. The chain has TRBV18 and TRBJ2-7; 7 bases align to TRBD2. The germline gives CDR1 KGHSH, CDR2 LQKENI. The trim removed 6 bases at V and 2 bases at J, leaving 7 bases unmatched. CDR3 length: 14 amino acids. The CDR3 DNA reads TGTGCCAGCTCCCTGAGGAGCGGGACCTACGAGCAGTACTTC. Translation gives CASSLRSGTYEQYF. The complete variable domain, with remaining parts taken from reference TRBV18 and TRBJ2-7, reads NAGVMQNPRHLVRRRGQEARLRCSPMKGHSHVYWYRQLPEEGLKFMVYLQKENIIDESGMPKERFSAEFPKEGPSILRIQQVVRGDSAAYFCASSLRSGTYEQYFGPGTRLTVT.

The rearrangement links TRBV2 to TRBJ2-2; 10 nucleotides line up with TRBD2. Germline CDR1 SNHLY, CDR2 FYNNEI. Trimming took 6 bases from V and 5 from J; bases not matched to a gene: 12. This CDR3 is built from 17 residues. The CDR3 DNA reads TGTGCCAGCAGGGGGGGGTCGTCTAGCGGGAGAACCGGGGAGCTGTTTTTT. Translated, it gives CASRGGSSSGRTGELFF.

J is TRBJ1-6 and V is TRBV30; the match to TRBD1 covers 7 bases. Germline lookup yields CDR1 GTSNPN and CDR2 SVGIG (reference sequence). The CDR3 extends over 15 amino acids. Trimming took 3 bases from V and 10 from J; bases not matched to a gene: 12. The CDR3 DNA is TGTGCCTGGAGACCAGGAACAGGGGAAGGATCACCCCTCCACTTT. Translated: CAWRPGTGEGSPLHF. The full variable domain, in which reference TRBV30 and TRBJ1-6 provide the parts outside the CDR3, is SQTIHQWPATLVQPVGSPLSLECTVEGTSNPNLYWYRQAAGRGLQLLFYSVGIGQISSEVPQNLSASRPQDRQFILSSKKLLLSDSGFYLCAWRPGTGEGSPLHFGNGTRLTVT.

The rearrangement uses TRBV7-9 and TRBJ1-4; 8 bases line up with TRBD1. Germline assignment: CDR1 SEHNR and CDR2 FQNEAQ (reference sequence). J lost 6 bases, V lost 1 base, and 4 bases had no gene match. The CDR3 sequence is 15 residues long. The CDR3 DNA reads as TGTGCCAGCAGCTTAGGGCAGGGGGCATATGAAAAACTGTTTTTT. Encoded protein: CASSLGQGAYEKLFF.

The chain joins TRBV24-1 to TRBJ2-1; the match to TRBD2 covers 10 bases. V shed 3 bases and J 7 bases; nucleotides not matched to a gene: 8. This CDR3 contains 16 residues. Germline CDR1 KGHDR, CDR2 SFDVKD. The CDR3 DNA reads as TGTGCCACCAGTGATATGGGAGCGGGAGGGCCGAATGAGCAGTTCTTC. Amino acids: CATSDMGAGGPNEQFF.

The CDR3 spells CASSPRAGGPMNEQFF. CDR3 sequence (DNA): TGTGCCAGTAGCCCTCGAGCGGGAGGGCCAATGAATGAGCAGTTCTTC. V gene TRBV19 combines with J gene TRBJ2-1; 10 bases line up with TRBD2. This CDR3 region has 16 residues. Trimming took 6 bases from V and 7 from J; bases not matched to a gene: 12. CDR1 and CDR2 (germline): LNHDA, SQIVND (reference sequence). Full variable domain (outside the CDR3, taken from reference TRBV19 and TRBJ2-1): DGGITQSPKYLFRKEGQNVTLSCEQNLNHDAMYWYRQDPGQGLRLIYYSQIVNDFQKGDIAEGYSVSREKKESFPLTVTSAQKNPTAFYLCASSPRAGGPMNEQFFGPGTRLTVL.

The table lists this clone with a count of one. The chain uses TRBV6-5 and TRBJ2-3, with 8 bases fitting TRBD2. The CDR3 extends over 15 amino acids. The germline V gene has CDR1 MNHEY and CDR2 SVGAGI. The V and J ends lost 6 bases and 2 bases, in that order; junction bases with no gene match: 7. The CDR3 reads CASSYTSGYTDTQYF. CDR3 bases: TGTGCCAGCAGCTATACTAGCGGATACACAGATACGCAGTATTTT.

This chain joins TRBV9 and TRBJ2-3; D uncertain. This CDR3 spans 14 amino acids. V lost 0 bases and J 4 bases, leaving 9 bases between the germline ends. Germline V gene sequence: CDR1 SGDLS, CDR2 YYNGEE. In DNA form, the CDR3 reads TGTGCCAGCAGCGTAGGAGCTTCCGCAGATACGCAGTATTTT. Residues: CASSVGASADTQYF.